This T cell receptor (beta chain) appears in the sequencing data of a study of OX40 agonist ivuxolimab in advanced cancers. Study results and caveats: At doses 0.1 to 3.0 mg/kg, CD4+ and CD8+ clones expanded.

A remark on this clone: Its matching antigen is unknown.

Trimming took off 7 bases at V and 7 bases at J, with 23 bases between the two ends. Germline CDR1 is GTSNPN and CDR2 is SVGIG (reference sequence). CDR3 length: 16 residues. Libraries were prepared by immunoSEQ multiplex PCR; TCRdb keeps only in-frame clonotypes and omits some of them. The data hold roughly 48,000 clones, with about 85% observed a single time. Sequences were derived from CD4+ or CD8+ T cells sorted from blood, sampled in a trial of the OX40 agonist ivuxolimab. The chain carries TRBV30 and TRBJ1-6; TRBD1 is a possible D gene (6 bases). The receptor was isolated from an adult with an advanced solid tumor such as melanoma, head and neck, liver or kidney cancer. The CDR3 is CASVGGQSIFNSPLHF. In DNA form, the CDR3 reads TGTGCCTCTGTGGGCGGACAGAGTATTTTCAATTCACCCCTCCACTTT.